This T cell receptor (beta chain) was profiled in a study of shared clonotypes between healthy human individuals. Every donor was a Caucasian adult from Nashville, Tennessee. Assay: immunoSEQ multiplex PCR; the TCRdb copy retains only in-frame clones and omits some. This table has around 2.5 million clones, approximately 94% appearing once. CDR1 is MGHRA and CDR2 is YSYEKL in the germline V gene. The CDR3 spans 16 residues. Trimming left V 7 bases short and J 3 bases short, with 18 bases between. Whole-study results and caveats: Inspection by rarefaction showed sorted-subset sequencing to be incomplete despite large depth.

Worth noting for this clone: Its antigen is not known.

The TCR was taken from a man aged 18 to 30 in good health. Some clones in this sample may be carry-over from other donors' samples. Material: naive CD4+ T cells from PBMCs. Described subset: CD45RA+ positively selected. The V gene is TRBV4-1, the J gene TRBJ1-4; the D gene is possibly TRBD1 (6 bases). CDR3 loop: CASTTGRLRANEKLFF. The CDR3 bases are TGCGCCAGCACCACAGGGCGCCTTAGGGCTAATGAAAAACTGTTTTTT.